The clone carrying this TCR beta chain turned up a few times. The sample originates from a study of early T cells in non-severe SARS-CoV-2 infection. The germline V gene encodes CDR1 SGHDT and CDR2 YYEEEE. Deletions cut 4 bases from V and 3 bases from J, with 14 bases between. The CDR3 is 14 residues long. Individual cDNA molecules each received unique molecular identifiers attached to them. TCRdb called the 5' RACE reads again in MiXCR, with one record for every CDR3 protein. The table lists 56,000 or so distinct CDR3 sequences, about 15% of them singletons. The TCR originated in an adult who was a healthcare worker with PCR-confirmed SARS-CoV-2 infection or an uninfected control (not recorded which). The rearrangement links TRBV5-6 to TRBJ2-7; no firm D call. The sample consisted of whole blood, taken at baseline. CDR3: CASSVGAEIYEQYF. In nucleotides, the CDR3 is TGTGCCAGCAGCGTGGGTGCGGAGATCTACGAGCAGTACTTC. Based on the CDR3 plus reference TRBV5-6 and TRBJ2-7, the full variable domain is DAGVTQSPTHLIKTRGQQVTLRCSPKSGHDTVSWYQQALGQGPQFIFQYYEEEERQRGNFPDRFSGHQFPNYSSELNVNALLLGDSALYLCASSVGAEIYEQYFGPGTRLTVT.